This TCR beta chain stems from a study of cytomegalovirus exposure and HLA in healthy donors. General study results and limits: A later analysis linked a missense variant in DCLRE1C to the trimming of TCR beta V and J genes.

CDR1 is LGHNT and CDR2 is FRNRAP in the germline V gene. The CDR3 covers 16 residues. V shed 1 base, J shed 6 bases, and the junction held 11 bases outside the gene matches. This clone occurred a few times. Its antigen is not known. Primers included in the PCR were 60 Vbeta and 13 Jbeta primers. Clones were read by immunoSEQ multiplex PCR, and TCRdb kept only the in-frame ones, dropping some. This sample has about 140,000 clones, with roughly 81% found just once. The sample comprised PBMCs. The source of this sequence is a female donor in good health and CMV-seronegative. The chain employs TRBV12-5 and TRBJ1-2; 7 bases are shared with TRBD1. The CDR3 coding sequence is TGTGCTAGTGGTTTGGCATACCCAGCGAGGGGGCATGGCTACACCTTC. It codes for CASGLAYPARGHGYTF.